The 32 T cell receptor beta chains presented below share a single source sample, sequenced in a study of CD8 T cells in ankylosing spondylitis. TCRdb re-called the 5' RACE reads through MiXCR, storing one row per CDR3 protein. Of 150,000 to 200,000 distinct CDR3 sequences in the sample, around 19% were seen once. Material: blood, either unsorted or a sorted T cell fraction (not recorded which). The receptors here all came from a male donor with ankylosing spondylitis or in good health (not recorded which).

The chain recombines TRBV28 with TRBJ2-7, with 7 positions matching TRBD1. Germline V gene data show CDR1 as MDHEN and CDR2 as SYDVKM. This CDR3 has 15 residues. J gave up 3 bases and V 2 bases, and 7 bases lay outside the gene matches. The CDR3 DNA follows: TGTGCCAGCAGTTTACCGTACAGGGGAAGCTACGAGCAGTACTTC. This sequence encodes CASSLPYRGSYEQYF.

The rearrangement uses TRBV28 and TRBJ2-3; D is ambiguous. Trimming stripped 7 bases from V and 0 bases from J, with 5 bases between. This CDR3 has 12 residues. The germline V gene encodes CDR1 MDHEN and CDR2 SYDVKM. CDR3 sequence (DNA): TGTGCCAGCACCTCAAGCACAGATACGCAGTATTTT. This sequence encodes CASTSSTDTQYF.

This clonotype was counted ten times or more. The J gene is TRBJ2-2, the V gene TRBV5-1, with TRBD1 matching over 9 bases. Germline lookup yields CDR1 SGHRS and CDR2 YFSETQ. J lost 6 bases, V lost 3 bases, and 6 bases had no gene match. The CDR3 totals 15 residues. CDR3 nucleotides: TGCGCCAGCAGCTCCCGGGACAGGGATGCCGGGGAGCTGTTTTTT. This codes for CASSSRDRDAGELFF.

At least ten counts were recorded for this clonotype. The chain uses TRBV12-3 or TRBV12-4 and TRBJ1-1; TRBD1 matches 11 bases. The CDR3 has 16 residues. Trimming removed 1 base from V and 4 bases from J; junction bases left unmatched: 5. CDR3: CASSLVRTGGGTEAFF. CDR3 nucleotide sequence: TGTGCCAGCAGTTTAGTTCGGACAGGGGGCGGCACTGAAGCTTTCTTT.

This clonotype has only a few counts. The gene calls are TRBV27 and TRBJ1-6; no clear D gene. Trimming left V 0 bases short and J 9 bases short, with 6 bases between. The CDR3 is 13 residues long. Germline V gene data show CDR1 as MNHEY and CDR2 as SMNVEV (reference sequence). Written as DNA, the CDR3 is TGTGCCAGCAGTTTATCGATCCGTTCACCCCTCCACTTT. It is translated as CASSLSIRSPLHF.

CDR3 loop: CASSPPSGGLSYEQYF. CDR3 DNA: TGTGCCAGCAGTCCCCCCTCGGGGGGCCTAAGCTACGAGCAGTACTTC. The V call is TRBV28, the J call TRBJ2-7; D perhaps matches TRBD2 (7 bases). The CDR3 consists of 16 residues. CDR1 and CDR2 from the germline V gene are MDHEN and SYDVKM. V was trimmed by 5 bases and J by 3 bases, leaving 20 bases between them.

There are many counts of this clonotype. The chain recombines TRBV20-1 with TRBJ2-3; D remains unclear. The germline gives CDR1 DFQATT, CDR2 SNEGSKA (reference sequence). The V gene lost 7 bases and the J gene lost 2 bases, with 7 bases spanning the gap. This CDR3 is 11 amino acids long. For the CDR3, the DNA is TGCAGTGGAATCTACACAGATACGCAGTATTTT. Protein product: CSGIYTDTQYF.

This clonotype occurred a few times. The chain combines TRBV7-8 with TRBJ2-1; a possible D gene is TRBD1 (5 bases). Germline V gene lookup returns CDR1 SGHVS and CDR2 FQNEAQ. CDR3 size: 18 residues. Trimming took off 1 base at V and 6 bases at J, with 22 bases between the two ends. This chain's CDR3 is CASSLVGAAMRPGNEQFF. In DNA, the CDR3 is TGTGCCAGCAGCTTAGTAGGGGCAGCGATGCGTCCAGGCAATGAGCAGTTCTTC.

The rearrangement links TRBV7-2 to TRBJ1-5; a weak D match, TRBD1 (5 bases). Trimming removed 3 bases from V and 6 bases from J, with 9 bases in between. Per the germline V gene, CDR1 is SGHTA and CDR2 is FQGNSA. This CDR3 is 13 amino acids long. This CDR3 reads CASSFDQGQPQHF. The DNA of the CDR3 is TGTGCCAGCAGCTTCGACCAGGGTCAGCCCCAGCATTTT.

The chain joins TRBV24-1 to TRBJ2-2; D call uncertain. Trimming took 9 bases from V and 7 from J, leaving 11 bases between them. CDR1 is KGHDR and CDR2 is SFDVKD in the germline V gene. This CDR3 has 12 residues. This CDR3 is CATRSESGELFF. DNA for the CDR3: TGTGCCACCCGGTCGGAGAGCGGGGAGCTGTTTTTT.

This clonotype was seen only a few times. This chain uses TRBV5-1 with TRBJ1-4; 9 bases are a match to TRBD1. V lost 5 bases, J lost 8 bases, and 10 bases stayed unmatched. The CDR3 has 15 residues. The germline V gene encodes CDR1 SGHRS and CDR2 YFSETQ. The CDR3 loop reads CASSPGQGRGEKLFF. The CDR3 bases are TGCGCCAGCAGTCCGGGACAGGGAAGAGGCGAAAAACTGTTTTTT. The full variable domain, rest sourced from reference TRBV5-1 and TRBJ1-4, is KAGVTQTPRYLIKTRGQQVTLSCSPISGHRSVSWYQQTPGQGLQFLFEYFSETQRNKGNFPGRFSGRQFSNSRSEMNVSTLELGDSALYLCASSPGQGRGEKLFFGSGTQLSVL.

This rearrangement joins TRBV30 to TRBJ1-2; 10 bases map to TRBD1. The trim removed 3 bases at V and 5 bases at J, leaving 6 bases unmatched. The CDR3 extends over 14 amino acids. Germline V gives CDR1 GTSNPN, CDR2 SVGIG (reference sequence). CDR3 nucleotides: TGTGCCTGGAGCCCAGGACAGGGGGAATATGGCTACACCTTC. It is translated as CAWSPGQGEYGYTF.

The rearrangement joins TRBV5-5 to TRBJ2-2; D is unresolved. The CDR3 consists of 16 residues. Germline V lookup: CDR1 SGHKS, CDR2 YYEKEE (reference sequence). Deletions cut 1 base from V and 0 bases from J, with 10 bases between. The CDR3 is CASSLSPVTNTGELFF. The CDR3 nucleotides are TGTGCCAGCAGCTTGTCTCCGGTTACGAACACCGGGGAGCTGTTTTTT.

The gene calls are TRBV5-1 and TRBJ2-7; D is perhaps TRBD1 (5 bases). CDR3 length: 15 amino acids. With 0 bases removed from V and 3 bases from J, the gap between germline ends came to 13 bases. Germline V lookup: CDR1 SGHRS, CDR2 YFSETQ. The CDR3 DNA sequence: TGCGCCAGCAGCTTGGCCCAGGGTACCCTCTACGAGCAGTACTTC. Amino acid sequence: CASSLAQGTLYEQYF.

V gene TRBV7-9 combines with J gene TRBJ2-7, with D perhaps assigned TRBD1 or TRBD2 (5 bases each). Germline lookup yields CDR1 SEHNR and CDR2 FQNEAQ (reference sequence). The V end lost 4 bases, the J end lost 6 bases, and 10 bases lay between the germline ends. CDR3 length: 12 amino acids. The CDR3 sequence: CASSYSGSEQYF. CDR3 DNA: TGTGCCAGCAGCTACTCAGGGAGCGAGCAGTACTTC.

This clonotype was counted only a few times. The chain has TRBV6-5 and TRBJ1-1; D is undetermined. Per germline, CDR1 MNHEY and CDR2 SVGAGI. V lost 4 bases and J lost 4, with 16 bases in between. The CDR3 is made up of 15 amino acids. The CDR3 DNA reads TGTGCCAGCAGTTCTAATCGGGGTGGCAGCACTGAAGCTTTCTTT. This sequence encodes CASSSNRGGSTEAFF.

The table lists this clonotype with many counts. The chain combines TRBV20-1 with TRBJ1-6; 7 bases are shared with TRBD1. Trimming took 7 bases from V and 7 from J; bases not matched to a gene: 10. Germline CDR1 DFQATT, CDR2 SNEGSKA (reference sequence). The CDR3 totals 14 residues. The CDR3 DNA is TGCAGTGTCAGGGGGGGGCCCTTAAATTCACCCCTCCACTTT. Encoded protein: CSVRGGPLNSPLHF.

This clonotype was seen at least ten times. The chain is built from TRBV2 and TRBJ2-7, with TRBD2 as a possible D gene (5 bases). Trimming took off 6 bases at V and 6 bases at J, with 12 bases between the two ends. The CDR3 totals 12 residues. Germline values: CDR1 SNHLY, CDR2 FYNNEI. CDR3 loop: CASSGIGGEQYF. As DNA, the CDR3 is TGTGCCAGCAGCGGTATAGGAGGCGAGCAGTACTTC.

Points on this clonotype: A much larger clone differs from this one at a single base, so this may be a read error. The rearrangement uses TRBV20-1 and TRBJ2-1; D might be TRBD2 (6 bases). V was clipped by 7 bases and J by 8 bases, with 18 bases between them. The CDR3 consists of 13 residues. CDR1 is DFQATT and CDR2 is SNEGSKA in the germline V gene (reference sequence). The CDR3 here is CSGRDLGFHEQFF. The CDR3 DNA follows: TGCAGTGGGCGGGACTTGGGGTTTCATGAGCAGTTCTTC.

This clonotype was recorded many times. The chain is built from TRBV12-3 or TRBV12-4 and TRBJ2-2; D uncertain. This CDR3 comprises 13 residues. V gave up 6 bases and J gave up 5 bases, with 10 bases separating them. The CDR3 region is CASSWAETGELFF. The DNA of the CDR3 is TGTGCCAGCAGCTGGGCGGAAACCGGGGAGCTGTTTTTT.

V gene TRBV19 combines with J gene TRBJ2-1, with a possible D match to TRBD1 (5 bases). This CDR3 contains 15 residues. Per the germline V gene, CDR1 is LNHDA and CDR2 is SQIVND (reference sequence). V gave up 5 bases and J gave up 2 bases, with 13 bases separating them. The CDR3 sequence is CASSSKVGAYNEQFF. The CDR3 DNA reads TGTGCCAGTAGTTCCAAGGTAGGGGCCTACAATGAGCAGTTCTTC.

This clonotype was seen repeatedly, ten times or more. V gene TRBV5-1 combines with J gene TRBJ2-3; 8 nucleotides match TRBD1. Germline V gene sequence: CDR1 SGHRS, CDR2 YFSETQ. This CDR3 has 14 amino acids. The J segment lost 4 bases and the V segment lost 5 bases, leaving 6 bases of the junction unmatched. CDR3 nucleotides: TGCGCCAGCAGTCTCGGACAGGGCTCAGATACGCAGTATTTT. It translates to CASSLGQGSDTQYF.

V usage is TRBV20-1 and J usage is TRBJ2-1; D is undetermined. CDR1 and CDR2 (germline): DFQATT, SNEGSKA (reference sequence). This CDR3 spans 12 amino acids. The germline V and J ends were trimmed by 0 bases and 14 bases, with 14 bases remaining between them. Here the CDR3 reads CSARDLISSEFF. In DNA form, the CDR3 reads TGCAGTGCTAGAGATCTAATAAGTAGTGAGTTCTTC.

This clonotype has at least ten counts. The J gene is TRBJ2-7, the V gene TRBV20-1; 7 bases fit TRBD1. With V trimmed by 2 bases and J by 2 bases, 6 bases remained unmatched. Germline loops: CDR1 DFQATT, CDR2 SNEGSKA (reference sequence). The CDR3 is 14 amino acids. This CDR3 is CSARKDRTAYEQYF. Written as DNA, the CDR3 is TGCAGTGCTAGAAAGGACAGGACAGCCTACGAGCAGTACTTC.

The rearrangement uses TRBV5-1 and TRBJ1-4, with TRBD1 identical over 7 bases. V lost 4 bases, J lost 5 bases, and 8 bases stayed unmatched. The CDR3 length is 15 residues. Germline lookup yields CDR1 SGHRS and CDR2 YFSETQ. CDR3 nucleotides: TGCGCCAGCAGCCAAAATACGGGACAGAATGAAAAACTGTTTTTT. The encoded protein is CASSQNTGQNEKLFF.

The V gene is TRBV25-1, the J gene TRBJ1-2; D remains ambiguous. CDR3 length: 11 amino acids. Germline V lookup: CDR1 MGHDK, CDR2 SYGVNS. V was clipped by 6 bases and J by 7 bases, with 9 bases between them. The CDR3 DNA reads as TGTGCCAGCAGCGGTGTCACTGGCTACACCTTC. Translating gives CASSGVTGYTF.

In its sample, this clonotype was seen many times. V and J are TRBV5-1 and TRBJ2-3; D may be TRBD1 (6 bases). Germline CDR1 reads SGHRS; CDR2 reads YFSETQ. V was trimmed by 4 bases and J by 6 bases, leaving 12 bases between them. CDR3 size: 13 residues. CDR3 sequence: CASSPHTGDTQYF. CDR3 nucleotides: TGCGCCAGCAGCCCCCATACAGGGGATACGCAGTATTTT.

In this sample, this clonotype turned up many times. The CDR3 loop is CASSMRGAGSNQPQHF. For the CDR3, the DNA is TGTGCCAGTAGTATGCGTGGGGCTGGGAGCAATCAGCCCCAGCATTTT. The J gene is TRBJ1-5, the V gene TRBV19; D may be TRBD1 (5 bases). The CDR3 is 16 residues long. Germline CDR1 reads LNHDA; CDR2 reads SQIVND (reference sequence). V lost 3 bases to trimming and J lost 1 base, with 13 bases between them.

The CDR3 protein is CSVEGGRGFHTF. Here the CDR3 DNA reads TGCAGCGTTGAAGGGGGACGGGGATTCCACACCTTC. The genes are TRBV29-1 and TRBJ1-2; maybe TRBD1 (5 bases). V lost 1 base to trimming and J lost 12 bases, with 15 bases between them. Germline CDR1 SQVTM, CDR2 ANQGSEA. The CDR3 has 12 residues.

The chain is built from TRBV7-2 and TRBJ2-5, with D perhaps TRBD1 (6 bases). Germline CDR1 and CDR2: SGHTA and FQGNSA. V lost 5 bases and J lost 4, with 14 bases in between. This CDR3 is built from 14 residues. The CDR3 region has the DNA TGTGCCAGCAGCGACCCGACAGGTTTAGAGACCCAGTACTTC. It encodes CASSDPTGLETQYF.

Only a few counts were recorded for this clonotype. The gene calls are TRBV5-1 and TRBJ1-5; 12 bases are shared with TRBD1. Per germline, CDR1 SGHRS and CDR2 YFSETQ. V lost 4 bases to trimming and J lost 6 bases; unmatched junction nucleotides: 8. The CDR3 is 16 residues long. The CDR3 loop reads CASSEGQGATVQPQHF. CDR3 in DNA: TGCGCCAGCAGCGAGGGACAGGGGGCGACGGTTCAGCCCCAGCATTTT.

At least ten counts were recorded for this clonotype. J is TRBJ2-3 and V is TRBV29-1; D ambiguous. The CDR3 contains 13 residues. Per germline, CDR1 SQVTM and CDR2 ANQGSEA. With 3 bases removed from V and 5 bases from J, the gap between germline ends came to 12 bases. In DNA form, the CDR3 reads TGCAGCGTTGATTCGCCTAGTAAAGATACGCAGTATTTT. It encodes CSVDSPSKDTQYF.